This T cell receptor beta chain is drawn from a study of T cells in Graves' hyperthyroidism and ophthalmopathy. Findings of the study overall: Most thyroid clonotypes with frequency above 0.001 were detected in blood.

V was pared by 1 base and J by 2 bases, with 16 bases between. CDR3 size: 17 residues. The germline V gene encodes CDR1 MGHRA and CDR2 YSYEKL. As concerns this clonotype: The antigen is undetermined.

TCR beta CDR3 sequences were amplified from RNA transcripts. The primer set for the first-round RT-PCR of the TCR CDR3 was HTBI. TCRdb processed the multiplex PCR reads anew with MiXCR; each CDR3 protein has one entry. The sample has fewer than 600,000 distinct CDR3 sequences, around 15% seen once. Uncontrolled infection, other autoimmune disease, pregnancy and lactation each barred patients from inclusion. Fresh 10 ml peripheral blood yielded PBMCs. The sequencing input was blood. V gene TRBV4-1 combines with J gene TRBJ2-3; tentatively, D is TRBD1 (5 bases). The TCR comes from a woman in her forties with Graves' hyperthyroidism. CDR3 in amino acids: CASSQGLQATLTDTQYF. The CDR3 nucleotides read TGCGCCAGCAGCCAAGGGTTACAGGCCACCCTCACAGATACGCAGTATTTT.